The clone carrying this T cell receptor (beta chain) has only a few counts. The data were obtained in a study of Graves' ophthalmopathy and Graves' hyperthyroidism. The V gene's germline CDR1 is LNHDA and CDR2 SQIVND (reference sequence). This CDR3 comprises 16 residues. V shed 1 base, J shed 3 bases, and the junction held 4 bases outside the gene matches. Amplification of the TCR beta CDR3 regions used RNA transcripts (as template). The authors performed first-round RT-PCR with HTBI primers and then a second-round multiplex PCR. TCRdb fed the multiplex PCR reads into MiXCR, producing one record per CDR3 protein. The sample shows approximately 700,000 distinct CDR3 sequences, over 40% of them seen only once.

The origin of this receptor is an adult man with Graves' ophthalmopathy. The chain uses TRBV19 and TRBJ2-5; 11 positions match TRBD2. The specimen sequenced was peripheral blood. The CDR3 DNA reads as TGTGCCAGTAGTATAGGGCTAGCGGGGGGTGAAGAGACCCAGTACTTC. Its translation is CASSIGLAGGEETQYF.